The 14 T cell receptor beta chains below were found in one sample sequenced in a study of CD8+ T cells in alopecia areata. As to treatment: oral pan-JAK inhibitor, 5-10 mg twice daily. It was cDNA, reverse transcribed from extracted RNA, that served as the sequencing template. Clones were read by immunoSEQ multiplex PCR, and TCRdb kept only the in-frame ones, dropping some. The repertoire holds around 200,000 clones, with about three fifths as singletons. Sequencing was performed on CD4+ T cells sorted from blood, taken at week 4, from a patient treated with tofacitinib. The origin of the receptors is a human donor with alopecia areata.

This clone was seen a handful of times. The chain has TRBV5-1 and TRBJ1-2; TRBD1 matches at 8 bases. CDR1 and CDR2 from the germline V gene are SGHRS and YFSETQ. Germline trimming cut 1 base from V and 7 bases from J; bases unmatched to any gene: 3. This CDR3 contains 13 residues. CDR3 residues: CASSLPGGLGYTF. Written as DNA, the CDR3 is TGCGCCAGCAGCTTGCCAGGGGGCCTTGGCTACACCTTC.

The V call is TRBV5-1, the J call TRBJ2-5; D perhaps matches TRBD2 (6 bases). The CDR3 has 15 amino acids. Trimming took off 2 bases at V and 3 bases at J, with 14 bases between the two ends. Looked up from germline, CDR1 is SGHRS and CDR2 is YFSETQ. CDR3 region: CASSLMGGTEETQYF. The CDR3 DNA reads TGCGCCAGCAGCTTAATGGGCGGGACCGAAGAGACCCAGTACTTC. Filled out from reference TRBV5-1 and TRBJ2-5, the complete variable domain reads KAGVTQTPRYLIKTRGQQVTLSCSPISGHRSVSWYQQTPGQGLQFLFEYFSETQRNKGNFPGRFSGRQFSNSRSEMNVSTLELGDSALYLCASSLMGGTEETQYFGPGTRLLVL.

The chain carries TRBV9 and TRBJ2-5; TRBD2 aligns across 13 bases. The germline CDR1 and CDR2 sequences are SGDLS and YYNGEE. The CDR3 is made up of 14 amino acids. V lost 7 bases and J lost 7; bases outside the gene matches: 7. The CDR3 DNA reads as TGTGCCAGCGGGACTAGCGGGACCGCGGTGACCCAGTACTTC. Encoded protein: CASGTSGTAVTQYF.

The chain combines TRBV30 with TRBJ2-3; weak D call: TRBD2 (6 bases). Germline CDR1 GTSNPN, CDR2 SVGIG (reference sequence). V was shortened by 7 bases and J by 2 bases, with 16 bases between the two germline ends. The CDR3 extends over 14 amino acids. Here the CDR3 reads CAYTTGTYTDTQYF. CDR3 bases: TGTGCCTATACGACCGGGACTTACACAGATACGCAGTATTTT.

The CDR3 DNA reads as TGTGCCACCAGCAGACCCCGATACCGGGGCGACGCCTACGAGCAGTACTTC. Translated, it gives CATSRPRYRGDAYEQYF. The chain recombines TRBV15 with TRBJ2-7; D assignment may be TRBD1 or TRBD2 (5 bases each). V dropped 2 bases and J dropped 2 bases, with 19 bases sitting between them. Germline V CDR1 and CDR2: LNHNV, YYDKDF (reference sequence). The CDR3 contains 17 residues.

The sample holds a few counts of this clone. V gene TRBV5-1 combines with J gene TRBJ2-5, with a possible D match to TRBD1 (6 bases). CDR1 and CDR2 from the germline V gene are SGHRS and YFSETQ. Trimming pared 4 bases from V and 5 bases from J, leaving 18 bases between. The CDR3 runs to 15 residues. CDR3 in amino acids: CASSEKQGVAETQYF. The CDR3 DNA follows: TGCGCCAGCAGCGAGAAACAGGGAGTGGCGGAGACCCAGTACTTC. Using reference TRBV5-1 and TRBJ2-5 for the parts outside the CDR3, the full variable domain is KAGVTQTPRYLIKTRGQQVTLSCSPISGHRSVSWYQQTPGQGLQFLFEYFSETQRNKGNFPGRFSGRQFSNSRSEMNVSTLELGDSALYLCASSEKQGVAETQYFGPGTRLLVL.

V and J are TRBV15 and TRBJ2-5, with D possibly being TRBD2 (7 bases). V was pared by 0 bases and J by 7 bases, with 12 bases between. The germline gives CDR1 LNHNV, CDR2 YYDKDF (reference sequence). This CDR3 comprises 14 residues. Here the CDR3 DNA reads TGTGCCACCAGCAGAGAGGGGGGGCTCGGGACCCAGTACTTC. Translating it yields CATSREGGLGTQYF. The full variable domain, its missing parts supplied by reference TRBV15 and TRBJ2-5, is DAMVIQNPRYQVTQFGKPVTLSCSQTLNHNVMYWYQQKSSQAPKLLFHYYDKDFNNEADTPDNFQSRRPNTSFCFLDIRSPGLGDTAMYLCATSREGGLGTQYFGPGTRLLVL.

In regard to this clone: It may be a read error: a sequence one base away is much more abundant. CDR3 sequence: CASSERSEQFF. The DNA for the CDR3 is TGTGCCAGTAGCGAACGTAGTGAGCAGTTCTTC. This chain links TRBV19 with TRBJ2-1; D is uncertain. The germline CDR1 and CDR2 sequences are LNHDA and SQIVND (reference sequence). V shed 6 bases and J shed 9 bases, with 9 bases lying between them. The CDR3 runs to 11 residues.

The genes are TRBV7-2 and TRBJ2-5; TRBD1 aligns across 10 bases. The germline CDR1 and CDR2 sequences are SGHTA and FQGNSA. V lost 6 bases and J lost 4; bases outside the gene matches: 2. This CDR3 is built from 13 residues. CDR3 DNA sequence: TGTGCCAGCAGAGACAGGGGGCGAGAGACCCAGTACTTC. It translates to CASRDRGRETQYF.

The rearrangement uses TRBV11-2 and TRBJ2-1; D could derive from TRBD1 or TRBD2 (5 bases each). The CDR3 loop spans 13 amino acids. V lost 4 bases and J lost 10, with 14 bases in between. Germline lookup yields CDR1 SGHAT and CDR2 FQNNGV. The CDR3 DNA reads TGTGCCAGCAGCTCCGAGGGGTTCGGCGAGCAGTTCTTC. Translating it yields CASSSEGFGEQFF.

V and J are TRBV23-1 and TRBJ2-1, with 8 bases fitting TRBD2. Being an ORF, TRBV23-1 has a function that is uncertain. The ends lost 4 bases at V and 7 bases at J; junction bases unmatched: 12. The CDR3 spans 16 residues. This chain's CDR3 is CASSLSGGRDRNEQFF. CDR3 coding DNA: TGCGCCAGCAGTCTTTCGGGAGGGAGGGATCGGAATGAGCAGTTCTTC.

This clone was seen only a few times. The gene calls are TRBV27 and TRBJ2-3; a weak D match, TRBD2 (5 bases). The V end was cut by 3 bases, the J end by 0 bases, with 7 bases between. The CDR3 has 14 amino acids. Germline CDR1 MNHEY, CDR2 SMNVEV (reference sequence). In nucleotides, the CDR3 is TGTGCCAGCAGTTTCCGGACTAGCACAGATACGCAGTATTTT. The encoded protein is CASSFRTSTDTQYF.

This rearrangement joins TRBV27 to TRBJ1-1; unclear D gene. Germline values: CDR1 MNHEY, CDR2 SMNVEV (reference sequence). The CDR3 contains 13 residues. Trimming pared 0 bases from V and 5 bases from J, leaving 7 bases between. This chain's CDR3 is CASSLSWRTEAFF. CDR3 nucleotide sequence: TGTGCCAGCAGTTTATCGTGGAGGACTGAAGCTTTCTTT.

The chain is built from TRBV7-9 and TRBJ2-7; D perhaps matches TRBD2 (7 bases). Germline V gene lookup returns CDR1 SEHNR and CDR2 FQNEAQ (reference sequence). V lost 4 bases to trimming and J lost 2 bases, with 9 bases between them. This CDR3 contains 13 residues. The CDR3 DNA reads TGTGCCAGCAGCTCGCGGGGGCCCTACGAGCAGTACTTC. Translated, it gives CASSSRGPYEQYF.